This T cell receptor beta chain was documented in a study of T cells expressing NK-cell markers. Study-wide context: All TCR beta repertoires analysed originated from sorted CD3+CD56+NKG2C+, CD3+CD56+NKG2C- and CD3+CD56-NKG2C+ T cells.

With the 5' RACE reads reprocessed, TCRdb shows one record per CDR3 protein and no DNA. Its listing shows over 350,000 distinct CDR3 sequences. CDR1 is SGHNT, CDR2 YENEEA, per germline. The CDR3 length is 13 residues. The sequence came from a woman aged 50 to 60 in good health. The source material was blood T cells: a sorted CD56 or NKG2C T cell subset, CD4+ or CD8+ T cells, or bulk PBMC T cells (not recorded which). V and J are TRBV11-3 and TRBJ1-1. CDR3 sequence: CASSSEEDTEAFF.